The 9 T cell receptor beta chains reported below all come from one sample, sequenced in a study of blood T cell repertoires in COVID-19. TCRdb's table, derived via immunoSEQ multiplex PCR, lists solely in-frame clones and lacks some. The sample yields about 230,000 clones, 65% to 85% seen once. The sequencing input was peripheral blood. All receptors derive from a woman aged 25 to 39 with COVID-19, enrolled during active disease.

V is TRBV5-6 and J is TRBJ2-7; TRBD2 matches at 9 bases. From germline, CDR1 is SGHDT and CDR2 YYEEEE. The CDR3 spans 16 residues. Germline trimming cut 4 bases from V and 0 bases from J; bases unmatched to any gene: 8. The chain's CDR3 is CASSITSGRSSYEQYF. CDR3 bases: TGTGCCAGCAGCATAACTAGCGGGCGGAGCTCCTACGAGCAGTACTTC.

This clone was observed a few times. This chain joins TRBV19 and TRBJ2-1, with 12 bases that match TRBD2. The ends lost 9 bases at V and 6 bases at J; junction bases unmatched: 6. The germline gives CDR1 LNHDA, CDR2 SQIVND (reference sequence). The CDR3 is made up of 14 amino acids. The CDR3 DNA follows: TGTGCCAGCCGATCTAGCGGGGGGGCCAATGAGCAGTTCTTC. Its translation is CASRSSGGANEQFF.

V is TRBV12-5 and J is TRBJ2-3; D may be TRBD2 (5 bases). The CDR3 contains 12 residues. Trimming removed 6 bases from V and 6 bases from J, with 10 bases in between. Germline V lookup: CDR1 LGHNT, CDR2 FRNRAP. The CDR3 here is CASGEARDTQYF. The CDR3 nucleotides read TGTGCTAGTGGGGAGGCACGTGATACGCAGTATTTT.

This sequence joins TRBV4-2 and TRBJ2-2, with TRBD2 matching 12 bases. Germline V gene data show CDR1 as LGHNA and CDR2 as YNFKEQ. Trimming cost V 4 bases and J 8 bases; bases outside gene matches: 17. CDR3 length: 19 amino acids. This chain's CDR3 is CASSPPRLRLAGDWGELFF. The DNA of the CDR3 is TGTGCCAGCAGCCCCCCTCGGCTGAGACTAGCGGGAGACTGGGGGGAGCTGTTTTTT.

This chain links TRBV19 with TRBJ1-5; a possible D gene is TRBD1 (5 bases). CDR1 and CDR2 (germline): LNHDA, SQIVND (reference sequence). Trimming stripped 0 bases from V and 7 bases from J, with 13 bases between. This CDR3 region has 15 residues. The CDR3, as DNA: TGTGCCAGTAGTATAGATCTAGGGGTTTGGCAGCCCCAGCATTTT. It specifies CASSIDLGVWQPQHF.

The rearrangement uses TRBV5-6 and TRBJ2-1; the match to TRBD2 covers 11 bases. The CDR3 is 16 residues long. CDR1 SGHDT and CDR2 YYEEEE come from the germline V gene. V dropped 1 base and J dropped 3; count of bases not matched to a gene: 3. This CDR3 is CASSLFGLAGYNEQFF. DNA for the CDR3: TGTGCCAGCAGCTTGTTCGGACTAGCGGGCTACAATGAGCAGTTCTTC.

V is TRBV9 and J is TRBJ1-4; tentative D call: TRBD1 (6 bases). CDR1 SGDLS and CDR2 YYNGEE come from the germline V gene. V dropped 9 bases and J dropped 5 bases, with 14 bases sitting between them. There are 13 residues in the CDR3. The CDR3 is CATLDRFNEKLFF. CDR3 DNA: TGTGCCACCTTAGACAGGTTCAATGAAAAACTGTTTTTT.

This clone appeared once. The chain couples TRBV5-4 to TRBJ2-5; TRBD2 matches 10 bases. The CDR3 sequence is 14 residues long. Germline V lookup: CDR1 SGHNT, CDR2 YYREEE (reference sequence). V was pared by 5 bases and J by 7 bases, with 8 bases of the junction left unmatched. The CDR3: CASSDYSGRWTQYF. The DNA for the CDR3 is TGTGCCAGCAGTGACTATAGCGGGAGGTGGACCCAGTACTTC.

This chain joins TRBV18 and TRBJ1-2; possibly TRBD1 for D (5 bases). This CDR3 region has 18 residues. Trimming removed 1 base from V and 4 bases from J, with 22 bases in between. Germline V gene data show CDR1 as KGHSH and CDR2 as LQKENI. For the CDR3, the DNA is TGTGCCAGCTCACCACTTGGGACTCAGGACCTCGGCGGCTATGGCTACACCTTC. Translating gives CASSPLGTQDLGGYGYTF.